This T cell receptor (beta chain) was sequenced for a study of blood T cell repertoires in COVID-19. The table came from immunoSEQ multiplex PCR; TCRdb's copy has only in-frame clones and leaves some out. The sample carries some 250,000 clones, roughly 87% recorded once. The CDR3 extends over 14 amino acids. Germline lookup yields CDR1 MNHEY and CDR2 SVGAGI. V was pared by 6 bases and J by 6 bases, with 15 bases between. This TCR was recovered from a woman aged 25 to 39 with acute or convalescent COVID-19. The chain recombines TRBV6-5 with TRBJ1-5; perhaps TRBD1 as D (6 bases). Material: peripheral blood. CDR3 nucleotides: TGTGCCAGCAGACAGGGAAGAAGCGGTCAGCCCCAGCATTTT. Its translation is CASRQGRSGQPQHF.